Described below is a single T cell receptor beta chain sequence and its context. Some clones are missing from TCRdb's copy, which holds only in-frame ones; the method was immunoSEQ multiplex PCR. In the table there are 55,000 to 75,000 clones, 85% of which are singletons. The V gene's germline CDR1 is LNHDA and CDR2 SQIVND (reference sequence). Trimming removed 5 bases from V and 1 base from J; junction bases left unmatched: 2. The CDR3 has 16 amino acids. This entry is derived from a study of OX40 agonist ivuxolimab in advanced cancers. On the study more broadly: Three dose-escalation patients had partial responses: one with hepatocellular carcinoma and two with cutaneous melanoma.

This receptor was taken from an adult with an advanced solid tumor such as melanoma, head and neck, liver or kidney cancer. The chain has TRBV19 and TRBJ2-1; 13 nucleotides line up with TRBD2. The starting material was CD4+ or CD8+ T cells sorted from blood, obtained in a trial of the OX40 agonist ivuxolimab. Here the CDR3 DNA reads TGTGCCAGTAGTTTACTAGCGGGAGGGTCCTACAATGAGCAGTTCTTC. It translates to CASSLLAGGSYNEQFF.